This TCR beta chain emerged from a study of shared clonotypes between healthy human individuals. This table comes from immunoSEQ multiplex PCR, and its TCRdb copy is limited to in-frame clones, with some not included. The sample shows roughly 2.6 million clones, roughly 92% of them seen only once. The CDR3 spans 15 residues. With 6 bases clipped from V and 1 base from J, the junction kept 2 bases outside the gene matches. Germline lookup yields CDR1 LNHDA and CDR2 SQIVND (reference sequence). Sequencing used naive CD4+ T cells sorted from blood. The subset denotes: CD45RA+ positively selected. This receptor was obtained from a man aged 18 to 29 in good health. This chain uses TRBV19 with TRBJ2-3; 12 nucleotides align to TRBD2. The CDR3, as DNA: TGTGCCAGTAGGACTAGCGGGGGTGGCACAGATACGCAGTATTTT. As protein: CASRTSGGGTDTQYF.